The 8 T cell receptor beta chains reported below all come from one sample, sequenced in a study of OX40 agonist ivuxolimab in advanced cancers. Clones were sequenced by immunoSEQ multiplex PCR, and TCRdb holds only the in-frame ones, with some missing. The table records roughly 72,000 clones, nearly 90% of them present only once. The sequenced sample was CD4+ or CD8+ T cells sorted from blood, obtained in a trial of the OX40 agonist ivuxolimab. The receptors originated from an adult with an advanced solid tumor such as melanoma, head and neck, liver or kidney cancer.

This clone has just one count. This rearrangement joins TRBV7-2 to TRBJ2-5, with D uncertain. This CDR3 has 17 residues. V shed 1 base and J shed 5 bases, with 20 bases lying between them. CDR1 and CDR2 from the germline V gene are SGHTA and FQGNSA. CDR3 region: CASSLGQGRSKGETQYF. The CDR3 DNA is TGTGCCAGCAGCTTAGGGCAAGGCAGGTCTAAAGGGGAGACCCAGTACTTC.

The V gene is TRBV5-1, the J gene TRBJ1-3, with TRBD1 matching 7 bases. The germline gives CDR1 SGHRS, CDR2 YFSETQ. The V gene end was trimmed by 0 bases and the J gene end by 3 bases; junction bases not matched to a gene: 3. The CDR3 is 15 amino acids. This CDR3 is CASSLGDRVGNTIYF. The CDR3 coding sequence is TGCGCCAGCAGCTTGGGGGACAGAGTTGGAAACACCATATATTTT.

This clone appeared a few times. The V call is TRBV10-3, the J call TRBJ1-5; D is uncertain. CDR1 is ENHRY and CDR2 is SYGVKD in the germline V gene. Trimming removed 5 bases from V and 1 base from J, with 3 bases in between. The CDR3 is 12 residues long. The CDR3 nucleotides are TGTGCCATCAGTTCAAGCAATCAGCCCCAGCATTTT. The encoded protein is CAISSSNQPQHF.

The chain combines TRBV5-1 with TRBJ2-7; no clear D gene. Germline loops: CDR1 SGHRS, CDR2 YFSETQ. The CDR3 consists of 13 residues. V lost 5 bases and J 2 bases, leaving 11 bases between the germline ends. CDR3 sequence reads: CASRPIIAYEQYF. CDR3 in DNA: TGCGCCAGCAGACCTATCATTGCCTACGAGCAGTACTTC.

Concerning this clone itself: At one end, the junction sequence differs from germline, possibly due to a read error. The rearrangement joins TRBV9 to TRBJ2-1; 11 nucleotides agree with TRBD2. CDR3 length equals 16 residues. CDR1 is SGDLS and CDR2 is YYNGEE in the germline V gene. CDR3 in DNA: TGTGCCAGCAGTATTAGCGGGGGGGCCTCCCACAATGAGCAGTTCTTC. Protein: CASSISGGASHNEQFF.

The J gene is TRBJ2-5, the V gene TRBV15; no clear D gene. The V gene lost 1 base and the J gene lost 7 bases, with 19 bases spanning the gap. Germline CDR1 is LNHNV and CDR2 is YYDKDF (reference sequence). CDR3 length: 16 amino acids. The CDR3 here is CATSRVIGRGVGTQYF. The CDR3 bases are TGTGCCACCAGCAGAGTAATCGGCCGCGGAGTAGGGACCCAGTACTTC.

The gene calls are TRBV15 and TRBJ1-2; D is ambiguous. CDR1 LNHNV and CDR2 YYDKDF come from the germline V gene (reference sequence). Trimming shortened V by 6 bases and J by 2 bases, and 13 bases separated the two germline ends. The CDR3 has 14 residues. The CDR3 DNA reads TGTGCCACCAGAGCCGGATTGGGGAACTATGGCTACACCTTC. It is translated as CATRAGLGNYGYTF.

The chain links TRBV18 to TRBJ1-3, with 8 bases identical to TRBD1. Unmatched junction bases numbered 4, after V lost 6 bases and J lost 0 bases. The V gene's germline CDR1 is KGHSH and CDR2 LQKENI. The CDR3 runs 15 residues. CDR3 bases: TGTGCCAGCTCCTTCGGACAGGGCTCTGGAAACACCATATATTTT. This translates into CASSFGQGSGNTIYF.